This passage covers 28 T cell receptor beta chains from one sample sequenced in a study of OX40 agonist ivuxolimab in advanced cancers. Repertoires were generated with immunoSEQ multiplex PCR, while TCRdb's copy carries only in-frame clones and drops some. The table records more than 55,000 clones, roughly 85% of them present only once. The sequences come from CD4+ or CD8+ T cells sorted from blood, collected in a trial of the OX40 agonist ivuxolimab. These receptors all stem from an adult with an advanced solid tumor such as melanoma, head and neck, liver or kidney cancer.

This clone came up once. The chain is built from TRBV13 and TRBJ1-3; D ambiguous. The length of the CDR3 is 16 residues. Trimming left V 4 bases short and J 8 bases short, with 21 bases between. Germline-derived CDR1 and CDR2 are PRHDT and FYEKMQ (reference sequence). The CDR3 loop is CASSSTGRRGVDTIYF. The CDR3 nucleotides read TGTGCCAGCAGCTCTACTGGCCGCCGTGGAGTGGACACCATATATTTT. The complete variable domain, with remaining parts taken from reference TRBV13 and TRBJ1-3, reads AAGVIQSPRHLIKEKRETATLKCYPIPRHDTVYWYQQGPGQDPQFLISFYEKMQSDKGSIPDRFSAQQFSDYHSELNMSSLELGDSALYFCASSSTGRRGVDTIYFGEGSWLTVV.

The chain employs TRBV2 and TRBJ2-4; no clear D. V dropped 6 bases and J dropped 5 bases, with 11 bases sitting between them. CDR3 length: 13 residues. Looked up from germline, CDR1 is SNHLY and CDR2 is FYNNEI. The CDR3 here is CASRSPEQNIQYF. The DNA for the CDR3 is TGTGCCAGCAGGAGTCCGGAACAAAACATTCAGTACTTC.

The CDR3 loop reads CASSIVGRPTSTDTQYF. The CDR3 region has the DNA TGTGCCAGTAGTATAGTGGGGCGACCGACTAGCACAGATACGCAGTATTTT. The V and J genes are TRBV19 and TRBJ2-3; a weak D match, TRBD1 (5 bases). Per germline, CDR1 LNHDA and CDR2 SQIVND (reference sequence). This CDR3 contains 17 residues. V shed 1 base and J shed 0 bases, with 14 bases lying between them.

The V gene is TRBV7-8, the J gene TRBJ1-1; 8 nucleotides match TRBD1. The trim removed 1 base at V and 10 bases at J, leaving 8 bases unmatched. CDR3 length: 14 residues. The V gene's germline CDR1 is SGHVS and CDR2 FQNEAQ. Here the CDR3 DNA reads TGTGCCAGCAGCTTAGGGCTGGTGACAGGGGTAGCTTTCTTT. Residues: CASSLGLVTGVAFF.

This clone showed up just once. The chain joins TRBV28 to TRBJ1-4, with 7 bases lining up with TRBD1. Germline trimming cut 7 bases from V and 6 bases from J; bases unmatched to any gene: 8. The germline gives CDR1 MDHEN, CDR2 SYDVKM. The CDR3 consists of 14 residues. CDR3 sequence reads: CASKGAGGYEKLFF. The CDR3 DNA follows: TGTGCCAGCAAGGGTGCAGGGGGTTATGAAAAACTGTTTTTT.

The V and J genes are TRBV25-1 and TRBJ2-6; the D gene is possibly TRBD2 (6 bases). The V end was cut by 3 bases, the J end by 0 bases, with 12 bases between. In germline, CDR1 is MGHDK, CDR2 SYGVNS. The CDR3 has 17 residues. CDR3 residues: CASSERGSGSGANVLTF. CDR3 nucleotide sequence: TGTGCCAGCAGTGAGCGTGGTAGCGGCTCTGGGGCCAACGTCCTGACTTTC.

V and J are TRBV29-1 and TRBJ1-5; TRBD1 might be the D (5 bases). The germline V gene encodes CDR1 SQVTM and CDR2 ANQGSEA. Trimming shortened V by 7 bases and J by 9 bases, and 19 bases separated the two germline ends. CDR3 length: 13 amino acids. DNA for the CDR3: TGCAGCGCCTCGGGGGATGGGGATCGGCCCCAGCATTTT. Protein: CSASGDGDRPQHF. Filled out from reference TRBV29-1 and TRBJ1-5, the complete variable domain reads SAVISQKPSRDICQRGTSLTIQCQVDSQVTMMFWYRQQPGQSLTLIATANQGSEATYESGFVIDKFPISRPNLTFSTLTVSNMSPEDSSIYLCSASGDGDRPQHFGDGTRLSIL.

This chain links TRBV5-4 with TRBJ2-3; D is unclear. V was trimmed by 7 bases and J by 4 bases, leaving 16 bases between them. Germline lookup yields CDR1 SGHNT and CDR2 YYREEE (reference sequence). The CDR3 extends over 14 amino acids. In DNA form, the CDR3 reads TGTGCCAGCGCCGACCGACGGCGTGCAGATACGCAGTATTTT. This translates into CASADRRRADTQYF.

CDR3 protein: CASSIDRVQPQHF. The CDR3 bases are TGTGCCAGTAGTATAGACAGGGTTCAGCCCCAGCATTTT. The chain links TRBV19 to TRBJ1-5, with D possibly being TRBD1 (5 bases). The ends were cut back, 0 bases at V and 6 bases at J, with 6 bases in the middle. Germline V gene sequence: CDR1 LNHDA, CDR2 SQIVND (reference sequence). CDR3 size: 13 residues.

This clone occurred a few times. This chain links TRBV6-4 with TRBJ1-1; unclear D gene. Germline V gene data show CDR1 as MRHNA and CDR2 as SNTAGT. The CDR3 loop spans 13 amino acids. V was cut by 6 bases and J by 0 bases, with 8 bases left in between. DNA of the CDR3: TGTGCCAGCAGGGATGGAATGAACACTGAAGCTTTCTTT. This codes for CASRDGMNTEAFF.

V and J are TRBV7-6 and TRBJ2-5; D ambiguous. Between the trimmed V and J ends, which lost 2 bases and 2 bases, there was a span of 6 bases. This CDR3 has 13 amino acids. Germline V CDR1 and CDR2: SGHVS, FNYEAQ. The CDR3 coding sequence is TGTGCCAGCAGCTTACAGCTACAAGAGACCCAGTACTTC. Translated, it gives CASSLQLQETQYF.

This clone was counted only a few times. The chain recombines TRBV6-1 with TRBJ1-1; D is perhaps TRBD1 (6 bases). Per germline, CDR1 MNHNS and CDR2 SASEGT. CDR3 length: 15 residues. V was pared by 6 bases and J by 3 bases, with 17 bases between. CDR3 region: CASSIGGGLDTEAFF. The CDR3 DNA follows: TGTGCCAGCAGCATTGGGGGGGGGCTGGACACTGAAGCTTTCTTT.

The J gene is TRBJ2-2, the V gene TRBV5-1; 7 bases match TRBD1. The V segment lost 4 bases and the J segment 7 bases; nucleotides outside the gene matches: 10. This CDR3 has 15 amino acids. The germline V gene has CDR1 SGHRS and CDR2 YFSETQ. CDR3 nucleotide sequence: TGCGCCAGCAGCCCAGGGGGAGCCCGCCGCGGGGAGCTGTTTTTT. Protein product: CASSPGGARRGELFF.

This chain joins TRBV10-3 and TRBJ1-1; 8 positions agree with TRBD1. The CDR3 loop spans 14 amino acids. Trimming took 11 bases from V and 6 from J; bases not matched to a gene: 14. Per germline, CDR1 ENHRY and CDR2 SYGVKD. The CDR3, as DNA: TGTGCCGTCCAAGTAAACCCAGGGGGCCCTGAAGCTTTCTTT. Amino acid sequence: CAVQVNPGGPEAFF.

The chain recombines TRBV7-2 with TRBJ2-4; D is perhaps TRBD2 (5 bases). The CDR3 loop spans 12 amino acids. Germline V gives CDR1 SGHTA, CDR2 FQGNSA. V lost 5 bases and J lost 10, with 12 bases in between. CDR3 bases: TGTGCCAGCAGCCGAAGTCGAGGGATTCAGTACTTC. This gives the protein CASSRSRGIQYF.

This rearrangement joins TRBV27 to TRBJ2-7; D is ambiguous. This CDR3 region has 14 residues. Germline assignment: CDR1 MNHEY and CDR2 SMNVEV (reference sequence). V gave up 1 base and J gave up 0 bases, with 7 bases separating them. CDR3 region: CASSLYADSYEQYF. The CDR3 DNA reads as TGTGCCAGCAGTTTATATGCCGACTCCTACGAGCAGTACTTC.

The V and J genes are TRBV18 and TRBJ2-1; tentatively, D is TRBD2 (7 bases). Germline V gene sequence: CDR1 KGHSH, CDR2 LQKENI. CDR3 length: 16 residues. V was shortened by 0 bases and J by 6 bases, with 15 bases between the two germline ends. Here the CDR3 reads CASSPPGGAIANEQFF. The CDR3 nucleotides read TGTGCCAGCTCACCACCGGGGGGGGCCATAGCCAATGAGCAGTTCTTC.

This clone has just a few counts. The chain is built from TRBV9 and TRBJ1-3; D remains ambiguous. The CDR3 sequence is 13 residues long. In germline, CDR1 is SGDLS, CDR2 YYNGEE. The V gene lost 0 bases and the J gene lost 4 bases, with 5 bases spanning the gap. The DNA of the CDR3 is TGTGCCAGCAGCGTAGTCCACGGAAACACCATATATTTT. This codes for CASSVVHGNTIYF.

The chain carries TRBV7-2 and TRBJ2-1; D gene uncertain. The CDR3 contains 11 residues. With 5 bases removed from V and 8 bases from J, the gap between germline ends came to 7 bases. CDR1 and CDR2 (germline): SGHTA, FQGNSA. CDR3 in amino acids: CASSPTHEQFF. In DNA form, the CDR3 reads TGTGCCAGCAGCCCTACCCATGAGCAGTTCTTC.

The chain has TRBV11-1 and TRBJ2-5; D may be TRBD1 (7 bases). V shed 5 bases and J shed 1 base, with 11 bases lying between them. The CDR3 totals 14 residues. Per germline, CDR1 SGHAT and CDR2 FQDESV (reference sequence). In DNA form, the CDR3 reads TGTGCCAGCAGCCCCCAGGGGGGCCAAGAGACCCAGTACTTC. Encoded protein: CASSPQGGQETQYF.

This clone was seen a few times. CDR3 sequence reads: CAIRARSSGYTF. As DNA, the CDR3 is TGTGCCATCAGGGCTAGGTCATCAGGCTACACCTTC. The V call is TRBV10-3, the J call TRBJ1-2; unclear D gene. V was pared by 6 bases and J by 8 bases, with 13 bases between. This CDR3 is built from 12 residues. The germline V gene has CDR1 ENHRY and CDR2 SYGVKD.

Ten or more counts support this clone. The chain links TRBV10-3 to TRBJ1-1; tentative D call: TRBD1 (5 bases). The germline CDR1 and CDR2 sequences are ENHRY and SYGVKD. V was cut by 5 bases and J by 5 bases, with 15 bases left in between. The CDR3 has 14 amino acids. For the CDR3, the DNA is TGTGCCATCAGTCAGCGGGGGAAGGAAACTGAAGCTTTCTTT. This translates into CAISQRGKETEAFF.

The gene calls are TRBV9 and TRBJ2-5; 7 bases fit TRBD2. With V trimmed by 2 bases and J by 2 bases, 6 bases remained unmatched. Germline V gene sequence: CDR1 SGDLS, CDR2 YYNGEE. The CDR3 loop spans 15 amino acids. The CDR3 loop reads CASSVRPSGQETQYF. CDR3 DNA sequence: TGTGCCAGCAGCGTCAGACCTAGCGGACAAGAGACCCAGTACTTC.

This chain connects TRBV28 to TRBJ1-1, with a weak D call TRBD1 (6 bases). V was pared by 2 bases and J by 3 bases, with 10 bases between. Per the germline V gene, CDR1 is MDHEN and CDR2 is SYDVKM. The CDR3 sequence is 14 residues long. This CDR3 is CASSLTGRDTEAFF. In DNA form, the CDR3 reads TGTGCCAGCAGTTTAACAGGGAGAGACACTGAAGCTTTCTTT.

The J gene is TRBJ1-6, the V gene TRBV7-3; D call uncertain. V was clipped by 1 base and J by 0 bases, with 4 bases between them. The CDR3 totals 15 residues. Germline V gene data show CDR1 as SGHTA and CDR2 as FQGTGA. The CDR3 loop is CASSLRGSYNSPLHF. The CDR3 DNA is TGTGCCAGCAGCTTAAGGGGCTCCTATAATTCACCCCTCCACTTT.

The chain uses TRBV9 and TRBJ1-2; D not certain. The ends were cut back, 0 bases at V and 8 bases at J, with 14 bases in the middle. Germline loops: CDR1 SGDLS, CDR2 YYNGEE. This CDR3 has 14 amino acids. CDR3 residues: CASSVGGGNGGYTF. CDR3 in DNA: TGTGCCAGCAGCGTAGGGGGAGGGAATGGAGGCTACACCTTC.

This chain joins TRBV30 and TRBJ2-2, with a possible D match to TRBD1 (6 bases). The germline V and J ends were trimmed by 4 bases and 1 base, with 13 bases remaining between them. The CDR3 spans 15 residues. Germline-derived CDR1 and CDR2 are GTSNPN and SVGIG (reference sequence). CDR3 bases: TGTGCCTGGACCCCCCCGGACAGGAACACCGGGGAGCTGTTTTTT. Translating it yields CAWTPPDRNTGELFF.

This chain joins TRBV18 and TRBJ2-3; D possibly corresponds to TRBD1 (5 bases). Per the germline V gene, CDR1 is KGHSH and CDR2 is LQKENI. The CDR3 runs to 15 residues. V dropped 2 bases and J dropped 0 bases, with 9 bases sitting between them. The CDR3 region is CASSPSGQSTDTQYF. The CDR3 DNA reads as TGTGCCAGCTCACCATCTGGACAAAGCACAGATACGCAGTATTTT.